This T cell receptor (beta chain) was recorded in a study of blood T cell repertoires in COVID-19. V lost 0 bases and J lost 6, with 18 bases in between. Germline CDR1 reads ENHRY; CDR2 reads SYGVKD. The CDR3 extends over 17 amino acids. Clones were sequenced by immunoSEQ multiplex PCR, and TCRdb holds only the in-frame ones, with some missing. The repertoire holds 90,000 to 100,000 clones, roughly four fifths seen once, with 10% in the top ten. The sequenced sample consisted of peripheral blood. The origin of this receptor is a man in his sixties or seventies with acute or convalescent COVID-19. The V gene is TRBV10-3, the J gene TRBJ2-1; D uncertain. The CDR3 DNA reads TGTGCCATCAGTGAGTCGGTTCCCTACGAGAGCCGCAATGAGCAGTTCTTC. It is translated as CAISESVPYESRNEQFF.